This T cell receptor (beta chain) was captured by sequencing in a study of blood T cell repertoires in COVID-19. Turning to the study itself: PBMCs, B-cell-depleted T cells, or T cells were the source of the cDNA or gDNA that made up the material.

All enrollees were about 18 to 90 years old and from fewer than 25 US areas. Clinical histories supplied by participants themselves formed the basis of cohort assignment. This clone is a singleton in its sample. Between the trimmed V and J ends, which lost 6 bases and 7 bases, there was a span of 10 bases. CDR1 LNHDA and CDR2 SQIVND come from the germline V gene (reference sequence). The CDR3 loop spans 12 amino acids. In the authors' methods: From reference gene primer amplification, estimates of nucleated cell counts were derived. The repertoire was sequenced with immunoSEQ multiplex PCR; TCRdb's copy has only in-frame clones and lacks some. V, J and clone size are taken as reported in that table, and D and trimming were inferred from the DNA itself. The sample records 360,000 or so clones, around nine tenths being singletons.

This receptor was taken from a woman in her 30s who had been exposed to COVID-19. The specimen sequenced was PBMCs or T cells enriched from blood (not recorded which). V usage is TRBV19 and J usage is TRBJ1-5; D is possibly TRBD1 (6 bases). For the CDR3, the DNA is TGTGCCAGTAGGCAGGACAGACAGCCCCAGCATTTT. Its translation is CASRQDRQPQHF.